This is a list of T cell receptor beta chains from one sample in a study of shared clonotypes between healthy human individuals. Repertoires were generated with immunoSEQ multiplex PCR, while TCRdb's copy carries only in-frame clones and drops some. In the table there are millions of clones, around 95% of which are singletons. Sequencing input: naive CD4+ T cells sorted from blood. These receptors were collected from a man between 18 and 29 years old in good health. The CDR3 runs from the conserved cysteine through the conserved F or W. The D gene is left open where the match is weak. A clone size is listed for some rows: how often the clone was seen (once, few, many), or a class if it is expanded.

d_call	j_call	clone_size	v_call	cdr3_aa	cdr3_nt
TRBD1	TRBJ2-1	NA	TRBV7-8	CASSAGTGPEQFF	TGTGCCAGCAGCGCCGGGACAGGGCCTGAGCAGTTCTTC
TRBD1	TRBJ2-7	NA	TRBV5-1	CASTPGTGPSYEQYF	TGCGCCAGCACCCCCGGGACAGGGCCTTCCTACGAGCAGTACTTC
NA	TRBJ1-1	NA	TRBV29-1	CSVAVGGGTEAFF	TGCAGCGTTGCGGTGGGGGGCGGCACTGAAGCTTTCTTT
TRBD1	TRBJ2-1	NA	TRBV18	CASSPRDRGMNEQFF	TGTGCCAGCTCACCTCGGGACAGGGGGATGAATGAGCAGTTCTTC
NA	TRBJ1-1	NA	TRBV5-4	CASSQLVTANTEAFF	TGTGCCAGCAGCCAACTTGTCACAGCGAACACTGAAGCTTTCTTT
NA	TRBJ1-3	NA	TRBV19	CASSTQGAGNTIYF	TGTGCCAGTAGTACTCAGGGCGCTGGAAACACCATATATTTT
NA	TRBJ1-2	NA	TRBV19	CASRKQNYGYTF	TGTGCCAGTAGGAAACAGAACTATGGCTACACCTTC
TRBD1	TRBJ2-1	NA	TRBV30	CASSPGQGNYNEQFF	TGTGCCTCAAGTCCGGGACAGGGGAACTATAATGAGCAGTTCTTC
NA	TRBJ1-3	NA	TRBV7-9	CASSLGRQGNSGNTIYF	TGTGCCAGCAGCTTAGGAAGGCAGGGGAACTCTGGAAACACCATATATTTT
TRBD2	TRBJ2-3	NA	TRBV9	CASSVGAGGGTDTQYF	TGTGCCAGCAGCGTGGGAGCGGGAGGGGGAACAGATACGCAGTATTTT
TRBD1	TRBJ2-7	NA	TRBV11-2	CASSFRDSYYF	TGTGCCAGCAGCTTCCGGGACAGTTATTACTTC
TRBD1	TRBJ2-7	NA	TRBV5-1	CASSLAPEQGWYEQYF	TGCGCCAGCAGCTTGGCTCCAGAACAGGGGTGGTACGAGCAGTACTTC
NA	TRBJ2-5	NA	TRBV2	CASSARQQETQYF	TGTGCCAGCAGCGCCCGACAGCAAGAGACCCAGTACTTC
NA	TRBJ2-3	NA	TRBV5-4	CASSPRSPGSTDTQYF	TGTGCCAGCAGCCCAAGATCCCCGGGCAGCACAGATACGCAGTATTTT
NA	TRBJ1-2	NA	TRBV15	CATSRDLVGGNYGYTF	TGTGCCACCAGCAGAGATCTTGTCGGGGGGAACTATGGCTACACCTTC
NA	TRBJ1-2	NA	TRBV4-1	CASSQEATATYGYTF	TGCGCCAGCAGCCAAGAGGCCACGGCAACTTATGGCTACACCTTC
NA	TRBJ2-7	NA	TRBV10-2	CASGLTGPLYEQYF	TGCGCCAGCGGACTTACAGGACCCCTCTACGAGCAGTACTTC
NA	TRBJ2-5	NA	TRBV21-1	CASSLGEVQETQYF	TGTGCCAGCAGCTTAGGGGAGGTACAAGAGACCCAGTACTTC
NA	TRBJ2-7	NA	TRBV9	CASSVGTVGYEQYF	TGTGCCAGCAGCGTAGGGACAGTGGGCTACGAGCAGTACTTC
TRBD1	TRBJ1-3	NA	TRBV14	CASSLQGRGNTIYF	TGTGCCAGCAGCCTACAGGGGCGGGGAAACACCATATATTTT
NA	TRBJ1-4	NA	TRBV5-1	CASSLGKQGINEKLFF	TGCGCCAGCAGCTTAGGGAAACAGGGAATTAATGAAAAACTGTTTTTT
NA	TRBJ2-7	NA	TRBV10-3	CAISESPPRYEQYF	TGTGCCATCAGTGAGTCTCCACCGCGCTACGAGCAGTACTTC
TRBD1	TRBJ1-2	once	TRBV7-2	CASSLGDRVPNYGYTF	TGTGCCAGCAGCTTAGGAGACAGGGTCCCTAACTATGGCTACACCTTC
NA	TRBJ2-7	NA	TRBV7-8	CASSRTSSYEQYF	TGTGCCAGCAGCCGAACTAGCAGCTACGAGCAGTACTTC
TRBD2	TRBJ2-3	NA	TRBV28	CASSFGTSGLNTDTQYF	TGTGCCAGCAGTTTTGGGACTAGCGGGTTAAACACAGATACGCAGTATTTT
NA	TRBJ1-1	NA	TRBV30	CAWSNMNTEAFF	TGTGCCTGGAGCAACATGAACACTGAAGCTTTCTTT
NA	TRBJ1-5	many	TRBV27	CASSFLGQPQHF	TGTGCCAGCAGTTTTCTGGGCCAGCCCCAGCATTTT